These 14 T cell receptor beta chains were sequenced from one sample in a study of blood T cell repertoires in COVID-19. The protocol was immunoSEQ multiplex PCR, while the TCRdb copy is restricted to in-frame clones and leaves out a portion. The data contain roughly 150,000 clones, roughly 75% of them singletons. Sequenced input: PBMCs or T cells enriched from blood (not recorded which). The receptor source for this set is a woman between 45 and 60 years old who had recovered from COVID-19.

The V gene is TRBV3-1 (or the pseudogene TRBV3-2), the J gene TRBJ1-1; D call uncertain. Trimming removed 4 bases at V and 4 bases at J, with 16 bases between. There are 15 residues in the CDR3. Germline values: CDR1 LGHDT, CDR2 YNNKEL (reference sequence). CDR3 protein: CASSLGFRGGTEAFF. The CDR3 bases are TGTGCCAGCAGCCTCGGTTTCCGGGGTGGCACTGAAGCTTTCTTT.

Only one count was recorded for this clone. The CDR3, as DNA: TGCGCCAGCAGCTCGGACAGGGGGGATACAGCAACTAATGAAAAACTGTTTTTT. This gives the protein CASSSDRGDTATNEKLFF. The chain has TRBV5-1 and TRBJ1-4; 10 bases are a match to TRBD1. Germline CDR1 and CDR2: SGHRS and YFSETQ. The CDR3 loop spans 18 amino acids. Trimming at V came to 3 bases and at J to 0 bases, leaving 8 bases not matched to a gene.

The genes are TRBV5-6 and TRBJ1-5; 7 nucleotides line up with TRBD1. V lost 6 bases, J lost 5 bases, and 20 bases stayed unmatched. The CDR3 has 18 amino acids. The germline CDR1 and CDR2 sequences are SGHDT and YYEEEE. CDR3 DNA sequence: TGTGCCAGCATCCCAATTCCGATACAGGGGAGTGGGTATCAGCCCCAGCATTTT. This encodes CASIPIPIQGSGYQPQHF.

The chain recombines TRBV29-1 with TRBJ1-2; D unresolved. This CDR3 contains 14 residues. The germline V gene has CDR1 SQVTM and CDR2 ANQGSEA. Deletions cut 0 bases from V and 3 bases from J, with 11 bases between. CDR3 nucleotides: TGCAGCGTTGAAGAGGGCACCTCTTACTATGGCTACACCTTC. The encoded protein is CSVEEGTSYYGYTF.

As concerns this clone: The junction differs from germline at one of its ends, possibly a read error. The V call is TRBV12-3 or TRBV12-4, the J call TRBJ1-1; tentative D call: TRBD1 (6 bases). The CDR3 is 13 residues long. The CDR3 DNA is TGTGCCAGCAGTCACCGGGGACAAGGGGAAGCGGAGTTT. It translates to CASSHRGQGEAEF.

In its sample, this clone was seen a few times. The chain is built from TRBV25-1 and TRBJ1-1; D is ambiguous. This CDR3 contains 16 residues. Deletions cut 5 bases from V and 5 bases from J, with 21 bases between. Germline values: CDR1 MGHDK, CDR2 SYGVNS. CDR3 residues: CASSKIGSGRGTEAFF. In DNA, the CDR3 is TGTGCCAGCAGTAAAATTGGGAGCGGTCGTGGGACTGAAGCTTTCTTT. Looking up the rest from reference TRBV25-1 and TRBJ1-1 gives the full variable domain: EADIYQTPRYLVIGTGKKITLECSQTMGHDKMYWYQQDPGMELHLIHYSYGVNSTEKGDLSSESTVSRIRTEHFPLTLESARPSHTSQYLCASSKIGSGRGTEAFFGQGTRLTVV.

This rearrangement joins TRBV28 to TRBJ1-2, with D tentatively TRBD1 (6 bases). The CDR3 runs 12 residues. V lost 5 bases and J 9 bases, leaving 13 bases between the germline ends. Germline-derived CDR1 and CDR2 are MDHEN and SYDVKM. CDR3 residues: CASSTGIRSYTF. The CDR3 DNA is TGTGCCAGCAGTACAGGGATCAGGAGCTACACCTTC.

V and J are TRBV19 and TRBJ1-1; maybe TRBD1 (5 bases). The CDR3 contains 16 residues. The ends were cut back, 5 bases at V and 1 base at J, with 17 bases in the middle. The V gene's germline CDR1 is LNHDA and CDR2 SQIVND (reference sequence). The CDR3 is CASSVHPGRGNTEAFF. The DNA of the CDR3 is TGTGCCAGTAGTGTCCATCCGGGGAGGGGGAACACTGAAGCTTTCTTT.

V is TRBV3-1 (or the pseudogene TRBV3-2) and J is TRBJ1-1; maybe TRBD1 (5 bases). V lost 1 base and J lost 11, with 11 bases in between. Germline loops: CDR1 LGHDT, CDR2 YNNKEL (reference sequence). CDR3 length: 12 residues. The CDR3 DNA follows: TGTGCCAGCAGCCAAGCCTCTCGGGGGGCTTTCTTT. Protein sequence: CASSQASRGAFF.

This chain connects TRBV4-1 to TRBJ2-3; 7 positions match TRBD2. CDR1 is MGHRA, CDR2 YSYEKL, per germline. Trimming cost V 4 bases and J 6 bases; bases outside gene matches: 4. CDR3 size: 13 residues. This CDR3 reads CASSLQAGDTQYF. In nucleotides, the CDR3 is TGCGCCAGCAGCCTCCAAGCGGGGGATACGCAGTATTTT.

CDR3 in DNA: TGTGCCAGTAGCCCTCGGGTTGATGTCTATGGCTACACCTTC. Protein product: CASSPRVDVYGYTF. V is TRBV19 and J is TRBJ1-2; no clear D. Germline loops: CDR1 LNHDA, CDR2 SQIVND (reference sequence). This CDR3 is 14 amino acids long. V gave up 6 bases and J gave up 4 bases, with 15 bases separating them.

V is TRBV2 and J is TRBJ2-2; no clear D gene. The ends were cut back, 1 base at V and 6 bases at J, with 15 bases in the middle. The CDR3 covers 16 residues. Germline CDR1 SNHLY, CDR2 FYNNEI. DNA for the CDR3: TGTGCCAGCAGTGAAGGGGCCACCGGCCGATCCGGGGAGCTGTTTTTT. It translates to CASSEGATGRSGELFF.

CDR3 nucleotides: TGTGCCAGCAGCCGCGGGACAGGGTTGGCCACTGAAGCTTTCTTT. It codes for CASSRGTGLATEAFF. The gene calls are TRBV13 and TRBJ1-1; 9 bases are a match to TRBD1. The trim removed 5 bases at V and 4 bases at J, leaving 8 bases unmatched. The germline gives CDR1 PRHDT, CDR2 FYEKMQ (reference sequence). The CDR3 totals 15 residues.

The chain carries TRBV4-1 and TRBJ1-6, with no clear D. The CDR3 extends over 17 amino acids. Per germline, CDR1 MGHRA and CDR2 YSYEKL. V was pared by 4 bases and J by 14 bases, with 27 bases between. CDR3 sequence (DNA): TGCGCCAGCAGCCCAAGAAGGCCGCGGGGTAATTCGGTGGCCCTCCACTTT. Amino acid sequence: CASSPRRPRGNSVALHF.